This T cell receptor beta chain is drawn from a study of blood T cells in healthy people across ages (dated by TCRdb to the mid-2010s). A note on the overall study: In model experiments, template switching captured about one uniquely barcoded TCR beta cDNA molecule for every two T cells. Using the same blood draw, the study looked at two additional independent replicas of 1 million unique cDNA reads for two donors, one aged 18 to 30 and the other aged 80 or older. The study measured age-related changes in TCR beta repertoire diversity using deep sequencing normalized with unique cDNA molecular identifiers. To avoid experimental bias, donors of different ages were distributed randomly across sequencing lanes. The donors were divided into four age groups: young (average roughly 15 years), middle-aged (roughly 42), aged (under 70) and long-lived (around 87).

Library prep was done by 5' RACE. TCRdb lists the instrument as Illumina HiSeq 2500. A second PCR of roughly 7 to 11 cycles was performed with a sample-barcoded 5' primer and a J-beta primer mix. A template-switch 5' adaptor carrying 12 random nucleotides introduced a unique molecular identifier onto each TCR beta cDNA molecule. Each sample yielded at least 2.5 million CDR3-containing paired-end reads. The Mint cDNA synthesis kit, primed by a TRBC-specific oligonucleotide, was used to synthesize first-strand cDNA from all RNA. All cDNA was treated with uracil-DNA glycosylase and then went through a first 18-cycle PCR with the universal primers M1SS and BC2_uni_R. In the original analysis: For normalization, 1 million high-quality reads, each with a distinct molecular identifier, were randomly selected from each sample. Instead of being binned into consensus sequences, reads with shared molecular identifiers were discarded. MiTCR, run with a Q25 quality threshold and the strictest error-elimination algorithm, handled CDR3 identification, clonotype clustering and error correction. Lower-bound total TCR beta diversity was estimated with a nonparametric unseen species model using Euler transformation. TCRdb's own reprocessing of the public reads used fastp at Q25 and MiXCR and kept productive beta chains. A single entry per CDR3 protein holds the most common genes and DNA from its merged rows. These V and J calls originate from TCRdb's pipeline instead of the authors' own analysis. The sample yields 1,500,000 or so distinct CDR3 sequences; 59% were counted once. About 6.7% of the sample is in the top ten clones.

Details on this clonotype: This clone's antigen is unknown. Base-call qualities are not available, and no considerably larger clone is one nucleotide away.

Study-wide findings and limitations: Compared with the aged group, the long-lived group had more naive CD4+ T cells, fewer expanded clones and increased TCR diversity, a pattern suggesting age selection. Bulk unsorted PBMC profiling prevented conclusive comparison of naive and antigen-experienced compartments. As age increased, observed TCR beta diversity per million T cells dropped in a roughly linear way, and a significant reduction was already evident by age 40. Estimates of total diversity based on one million sequenced T cells were regarded as lower bounds and as underestimates. The CMV infection status of donors was not known, potentially confounding age-related changes in expanded clonotypes. The percentage of naive T cells measured by flow cytometry correlated strongly with observed TCR beta diversity.

Taken from cysteine to phenylalanine, the CDR3 has 15 residues. The only DNA kept is the CDR3, 45 bases in frame from the first base. Based on the germline V gene, the CDR1 and CDR2 sequences are KGHSH and LQKENI. From V the trimming removes 6 bases and from J it removes 4 bases, while the gene matches leave 8 bases of the junction unaccounted for. Donors were 40 or so systemically healthy Caucasian individuals from Russia aged roughly 6 to 90 years. Approximately 9.3 milliliters of peripheral blood were collected from each donor into EDTA-treated Vacutainer tubes. Ficoll-Paque density-gradient centrifugation was used to isolate PBMCs, with at least 6 million obtained per sample. Trizol reagent was used to extract total RNA from the PBMCs, yielding at least 6 micrograms per sample. For every donor, an aliquot of PBMCs went through flow cytometry to measure the percentages of naive CD45RAhigh/CD27high T cells.

The chain joins TRBV18 to TRBJ2-3; 9 bases in the junction line up with TRBD2. Sequenced material: blood. This receptor was taken from a man between 18 and 29 years old in good health. The sequenced DNA is TGTGCCAGCTCGCCAAGCGGGAGGCTCGCAGATACGCAGTATTTT. This sequence encodes CASSPSGRLADTQYF.